Included here is one T cell receptor beta chain sequence, with context. As yet, its antigen is unknown. The entry originates in a study of Graves' ophthalmopathy and Graves' hyperthyroidism. Points from the study as a whole: This model predicted ophthalmopathy progression (sensitivity 65% to 71%, specificity approximately 77%).

Amplification targeted the TCR beta CDR3 regions, with RNA transcripts as the source material. HTBI primers were employed in first-round RT-PCR, then a second-round multiplex PCR followed. TCRdb re-called the multiplex PCR reads with MiXCR, one entry per CDR3 protein. The sample lists 200,000 to 250,000 distinct CDR3 sequences, 25% to 30% occurring once. V lost 5 bases, J lost 2 bases, and 12 bases lay in between. Germline CDR1 reads MNHEY; CDR2 reads SVGEGT. This CDR3 is 14 amino acids long. Sequencing input: peripheral blood. The chain has TRBV6-2 or TRBV6-3 and TRBJ1-1; weak D call: TRBD1 (5 bases). This clonotype originated in a man aged 45-60 years with Graves' ophthalmopathy. The CDR3 protein is CASSRGRCNTEAFF. CDR3 nucleotides: TGTGCCAGCAGTAGGGGACGGTGTAACACTGAAGCTTTCTTT.